Following are 15 T cell receptor beta chains from one sample sequenced in a study of Graves' ophthalmopathy and Graves' hyperthyroidism. The TCR beta CDR3 regions underwent amplification from RNA transcripts. The workflow started with a first-round RT-PCR run with HTBI primers and then moved on to a second-round multiplex PCR. In TCRdb, the multiplex PCR reads were re-called with MiXCR into one record per CDR3 protein. The sample records about 700,000 distinct CDR3 sequences, about two fifths being singletons. The specimen was peripheral blood. Receptor source: an adult man with Graves' ophthalmopathy.

The rearrangement joins TRBV7-9 to TRBJ2-7; possibly TRBD2 for D (6 bases). From germline, CDR1 is SEHNR and CDR2 FQNEAQ (reference sequence). This CDR3 has 13 residues. V was pared by 7 bases and J by 0 bases, with 10 bases between. In DNA form, the CDR3 reads TGTGCCAGCACCCTGGAGGGCTCCTACGAGCAGTACTTC. Translated, it gives CASTLEGSYEQYF.

In the case of this clonotype: The junction departs from germline at one end; a sequencing error may be responsible. This sequence joins TRBV5-4 and TRBJ2-7; perhaps D is TRBD1 or TRBD2 (5 bases each). The CDR3 is 15 residues long. Germline values: CDR1 SGHNT, CDR2 YYREEE (reference sequence). The CDR3 nucleotides are TGCGCCAGCAGCTCTACCTCCGGGACGAACCACGAGCAGTACTTC. It translates to CASSSTSGTNHEQYF.

This clonotype showed up just a few times. The V gene is TRBV10-3, the J gene TRBJ2-7, with TRBD2 matching 7 bases. The CDR3 contains 14 residues. Germline trimming cut 10 bases from V and 2 bases from J; bases unmatched to any gene: 11. Germline assignment: CDR1 ENHRY and CDR2 SYGVKD. In DNA form, the CDR3 reads TGTGCCACGAGGGCCGGGGGGAGGACCTACGAGCAGTACTTC. As protein: CATRAGGRTYEQYF.

The chain couples TRBV19 to TRBJ2-7; TRBD2 agrees at 7 bases. The germline V gene encodes CDR1 LNHDA and CDR2 SQIVND (reference sequence). This CDR3 region has 16 residues. The J segment lost 0 bases and the V segment lost 5 bases, leaving 10 bases of the junction unmatched. CDR3 loop: CASSFIAGQSSYEQYF. As DNA, the CDR3 is TGTGCCAGTAGTTTTATAGCGGGCCAGAGCTCCTACGAGCAGTACTTC.

This sequence joins TRBV7-2 and TRBJ2-2; tentatively, D is TRBD2 (6 bases). Germline V gene lookup returns CDR1 SGHTA and CDR2 FQGNSA. The CDR3 totals 13 residues. V lost 1 base, J lost 7 bases, and 7 bases lay in between. The CDR3 region is CASSLVTSGELFF. The CDR3, as DNA: TGTGCCAGCAGCTTAGTGACTAGCGGGGAGCTGTTTTTT.

This clonotype was observed a handful of times. A junction boundary mismatches the germline segment, possibly from a read error. This chain connects TRBV14 to TRBJ1-1; no clear D gene. The CDR3 length is 8 residues. The germline V gene encodes CDR1 SGHDN and CDR2 FVKESK. The CDR3 loop is CASSQGRF. The CDR3 DNA reads TGTGCCAGCAGCCAGGGCCGATTT.

The V gene is TRBV19, the J gene TRBJ2-7, with D possibly TRBD2 on 7 matching bases. The CDR3 is made up of 10 amino acids. The V end lost 10 bases, the J end lost 6 bases, and 10 bases lay between the germline ends. The germline V gene has CDR1 LNHDA and CDR2 SQIVND (reference sequence). CDR3 sequence: CAIGGAEQYF. In DNA, the CDR3 is TGTGCCATTGGGGGGGCCGAGCAGTACTTC.

Comment on this clonotype: A much larger clone differs from this one at a single base, so this may be a read error. The chain combines TRBV20-1 with TRBJ2-7; the D is unclear. The CDR3 sequence is 11 residues long. Germline CDR1 DFQATT, CDR2 SNEGSKA (reference sequence). CDR3 residues: CSAANSYEQHF. CDR3 nucleotide sequence: TGCAGTGCGGCGAATTCCTACGAGCAGCACTTC.

The table lists this clonotype with a few counts. CDR3 sequence (DNA): TGTGCCAGTAGTATAGTTGCGGGGGGGGACAGGGGTGACACTGAAGCTTTCTTT. This translates into CASSIVAGGDRGDTEAFF. The chain carries TRBV19 and TRBJ1-1; 10 positions match TRBD1. Germline CDR1 and CDR2: LNHDA and SQIVND (reference sequence). The length of the CDR3 is 18 residues. J was trimmed by 3 bases and V by 1 base; bases with no gene match: 11.

The chain has TRBV27 and TRBJ2-7; the D call may be TRBD1 or TRBD2 (5 bases each). The CDR3 sequence is 13 residues long. Germline loops: CDR1 MNHEY, CDR2 SMNVEV (reference sequence). V lost 8 bases to trimming and J lost 0 bases, with 11 bases between them. The CDR3 sequence: CASAWGFSYEQYF. The CDR3 nucleotides are TGTGCCAGCGCGTGGGGGTTCTCCTACGAGCAGTACTTC.

As to this clonotype: A much larger clonotype is one base distant, so this may be a read error. This chain connects TRBV7-8 to TRBJ1-1; 7 nucleotides agree with TRBD1. Germline trimming cut 1 base from V and 8 bases from J; bases unmatched to any gene: 7. Germline CDR1 is SGHVS and CDR2 is FQNEAQ. There are 14 residues in the CDR3. The CDR3 DNA follows: TGTGCCAGCAGCTTAGGGGGGACAGAACTAGAAGCTTTCTTT. It codes for CASSLGGTELEAFF.

The chain uses TRBV7-9 and TRBJ2-7; tentatively, D is TRBD2 (5 bases). The V gene lost 5 bases and the J gene lost 4 bases, with 15 bases spanning the gap. The CDR3 is 14 amino acids. Germline loops: CDR1 SEHNR, CDR2 FQNEAQ (reference sequence). CDR3 coding DNA: TGTGCCAGCAGCCAACGGGGAATTGAGTACGAGCAGTACTTC. It specifies CASSQRGIEYEQYF.

This chain connects TRBV10-3 to TRBJ1-1; possibly TRBD1 for D (5 bases). Trimming stripped 6 bases from V and 4 bases from J, with 12 bases between. The CDR3 extends over 13 amino acids. CDR1 and CDR2 (germline): ENHRY, SYGVKD. In DNA form, the CDR3 reads TGTGCCATCAGCCGCACAGGTTTCACTGAAGCTTTCTTT. It yields the protein CAISRTGFTEAFF.

This clonotype turned up a few times. A much more abundant neighbour one base away suggests this may be a read error. V usage is TRBV19 and J usage is TRBJ1-3, with a tentative D call TRBD1 (5 bases). The CDR3 contains 14 residues. Germline values: CDR1 LNHDA, CDR2 SQIVND (reference sequence). V lost 5 bases and J 0 bases, leaving 8 bases between the germline ends. The CDR3 nucleotides are TGTGCCAGTAGTGCAGGGAGCTCTGGAAACACCATATATTTT. This sequence encodes CASSAGSSGNTIYF.

In its sample, this clonotype was seen many times. This may be a read error: a much more frequent sequence differs by one nucleotide. V and J are TRBV20-1 and TRBJ1-1, with TRBD1 identical over 9 bases. Trimming cost V 1 base and J 3 bases; bases outside gene matches: 0. The CDR3 is 13 amino acids. Germline assignment: CDR1 DFQATT and CDR2 SNEGSKA (reference sequence). CDR3 nucleotide sequence: TGCAGTGCTAGAGGGGACAGGGACACTGAAGCTTTCTTT. Residues: CSARGDRDTEAFF.